These 12 T cell receptor beta chains share one sample of origin, sequenced in a study of shared clonotypes between healthy human individuals. Using immunoSEQ multiplex PCR, the repertoire was profiled, and TCRdb retains in-frame clones only, with some absent. Of nearly 500,000 clones listed, about 79% are singletons. The sample was PBMCs. Receptors originate from a woman aged 40 to 49 in good health. Some clones in this sample may be carry-over from other donors' samples.

This rearrangement joins TRBV11-2 to TRBJ2-1; possibly TRBD1 or TRBD2 for D (5 bases each). The CDR3 totals 15 residues. Trimming took 6 bases from V and 1 from J, leaving 13 bases between them. Germline V gene lookup returns CDR1 SGHAT and CDR2 FQNNGV. The CDR3 sequence is CASRTWGSSYNEQFF. The CDR3 nucleotides read TGTGCCAGCAGGACGTGGGGGAGTTCCTACAATGAGCAGTTCTTC.

V is TRBV29-1 and J is TRBJ2-7, with TRBD1 identical over 10 bases. CDR3 size: 15 residues. The germline gives CDR1 SQVTM, CDR2 ANQGSEA. J was trimmed by 6 bases and V by 2 bases; bases with no gene match: 10. CDR3 loop: CSVEWTGGSLREQYF. The CDR3, as DNA: TGCAGCGTTGAATGGACAGGGGGTTCTCTACGCGAGCAGTACTTC.

The chain joins TRBV11-3 to TRBJ2-1; 15 bases align to TRBD2. Germline lookup yields CDR1 SGHNT and CDR2 YENEEA. This CDR3 region has 16 residues. J was trimmed by 8 bases and V by 5 bases; bases with no gene match: 7. The CDR3 bases are TGTGCCAGCAGCCCCCACGGGACTAGCGGGAGGTATGAGCAGTTCTTC. It encodes CASSPHGTSGRYEQFF.

Note on this clone: This likely stems from a read error, as it lies one base from a far larger clone. This sample also contains other DNA sequences that code for the same CDR3. The chain uses TRBV7-9 and TRBJ1-5; no firm D call. Trimming cost V 3 bases and J 0 bases, with 12 bases left between them. The CDR3 is made up of 16 amino acids. From germline, CDR1 is SEHNR and CDR2 FQNEAQ (reference sequence). The CDR3 protein is CASSFSRSGSNQPQHF. The CDR3 DNA reads as TGTGCCAGCAGCTTCTCCCGAAGCGGTAGCAATCAGCCCCAGCATTTT.

This chain uses TRBV6-1 with TRBJ2-7; 9 bases match TRBD1. The junction had 7 bases not matched to a gene; V was cut back by 5 bases and J by 2 bases. This CDR3 contains 15 residues. Germline CDR1 reads MNHNS; CDR2 reads SASEGT. The CDR3 loop reads CASSSPGQGTYEQYF. In DNA form, the CDR3 reads TGTGCCAGCAGTTCGCCGGGACAGGGAACCTACGAGCAGTACTTC.

CDR3 region: CASSPSGGSSYEQYF. The CDR3, as DNA: TGTGCCAGCTCACCATCAGGGGGCAGCTCCTACGAGCAGTACTTC. V usage is TRBV18 and J usage is TRBJ2-7, with 8 nucleotides matching TRBD1. Germline assignment: CDR1 KGHSH and CDR2 LQKENI. The CDR3 is 15 residues long. Trimming cost V 2 bases and J 0 bases; bases outside gene matches: 3.

CDR3 nucleotide sequence: TGTGCCAGCAGTTTAGGGTCGGGCAATGAGCAGTTCTTC. This codes for CASSLGSGNEQFF. The J gene is TRBJ2-1, the V gene TRBV27; D remains ambiguous. The length of the CDR3 is 13 residues. Trimming removed 2 bases from V and 6 bases from J, with 8 bases in between. The germline V gene encodes CDR1 MNHEY and CDR2 SMNVEV (reference sequence).

This clone was seen a single time. The chain carries TRBV6-5 and TRBJ2-5; D tentatively fits TRBD1 or TRBD2 (5 bases each). Germline V gives CDR1 MNHEY, CDR2 SVGAGI. Trimming removed 6 bases from V and 5 bases from J, with 13 bases in between. CDR3 length equals 13 residues. The CDR3 DNA is TGTGCCAGCAGCCGGGGCAGATGGGAGACCCAGTACTTC. Its protein product is CASSRGRWETQYF.

This rearrangement joins TRBV2 to TRBJ2-1; possible D gene TRBD1, 6 bases. V lost 0 bases, J lost 9 bases, and 15 bases lay in between. The CDR3 is made up of 15 amino acids. CDR1 is SNHLY, CDR2 FYNNEI, per germline. The CDR3 region is CASSEATGTSGEQFF. The CDR3 region has the DNA TGTGCCAGCAGTGAAGCCACCGGGACAAGTGGTGAGCAGTTCTTC.

J is TRBJ2-7 and V is TRBV7-9; 12 bases map to TRBD2. V gave up 3 bases and J gave up 1 base; unmatched junction bases: 10. Germline V CDR1 and CDR2: SEHNR, FQNEAQ (reference sequence). This CDR3 has 18 amino acids. In DNA, the CDR3 is TGTGCCAGCAGCTTCGGACTAGCGGGAAGAGAGTTATCCTACGAGCAGTACTTC. Translation gives CASSFGLAGRELSYEQYF.

V and J are TRBV7-9 and TRBJ2-6, with unresolved D. Looked up from germline, CDR1 is SEHNR and CDR2 is FQNEAQ (reference sequence). V was pared by 1 base and J by 4 bases, with 2 bases between. The CDR3 is made up of 13 amino acids. For the CDR3, the DNA is TGTGCCAGCAGCTTAGAGGGGGCCAACGTCCTGACTTTC. This encodes CASSLEGANVLTF.

This clone was recorded at least ten times. The DNA for the CDR3 is TGTGCCAGCAGTTTTCCGAGCTCCTACAATGAGCAGTTCTTC. Translating gives CASSFPSSYNEQFF. V usage is TRBV28 and J usage is TRBJ2-1; D unclear. CDR1 is MDHEN and CDR2 is SYDVKM in the germline V gene. This CDR3 is built from 14 residues. The V and J ends lost 3 bases and 0 bases respectively, with 6 bases between them.